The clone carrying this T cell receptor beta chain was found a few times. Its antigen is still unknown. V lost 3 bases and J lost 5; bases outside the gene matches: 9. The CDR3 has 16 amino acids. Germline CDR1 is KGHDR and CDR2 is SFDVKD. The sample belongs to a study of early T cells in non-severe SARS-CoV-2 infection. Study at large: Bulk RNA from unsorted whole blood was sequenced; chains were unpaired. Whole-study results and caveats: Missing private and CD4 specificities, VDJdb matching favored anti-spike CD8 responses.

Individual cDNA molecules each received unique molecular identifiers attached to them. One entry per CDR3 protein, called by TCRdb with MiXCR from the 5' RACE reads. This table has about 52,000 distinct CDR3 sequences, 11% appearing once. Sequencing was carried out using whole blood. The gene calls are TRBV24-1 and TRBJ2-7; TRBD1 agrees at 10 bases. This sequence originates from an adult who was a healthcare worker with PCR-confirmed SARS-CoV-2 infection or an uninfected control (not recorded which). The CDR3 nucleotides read TGTGCCACCAGTGATGGTCCGGGACAGGGGATCCACGAGCAGTACTTC. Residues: CATSDGPGQGIHEQYF.